This T cell receptor (beta chain) came from a study of T cells in Graves' hyperthyroidism and ophthalmopathy (dated by TCRdb to about 2019). As for the study more broadly: Peripheral blood samples were taken at initial diagnosis, before any treatment was given. Prospective prediction of ophthalmopathy was tested in an independent validation cohort consisting of roughly 19 hyperthyroidism patients and some 17 patients who later progressed to ophthalmopathy. The paper describes TCR Vbeta CDR3 sequencing of 130 to 150 peripheral blood samples, made up of some 42 ophthalmopathy patients, around 78 hyperthyroidism patients and roughly 17 progressor patients. In addition, the study compared T-cell repertoires in thyroid tissue and in blood from roughly six Graves' hyperthyroidism patients. After blood sampling, hyperthyroidism patients were treated with methimazole at a starting dose of 30 mg daily, and ophthalmopathy patients were treated with high-dose intravenous methylprednisolone. To identify distinguishing TCR V-J signatures, a discovery cohort of some 99 patients was used, comprising 40 to 45 with Graves' ophthalmopathy and 57 with stable Graves' hyperthyroidism. The roughly 94 discovery patients were randomly split 7:3 into training and test sets.

What the research found in general, with its limitations: Ophthalmopathy was separated from stable hyperthyroidism by a 13 V-J signature model, with 87.88% sensitivity and around 81% specificity obtained in cross-validation and 80%/75% obtained in testing. In validation, progression to ophthalmopathy was predicted by the model with around 71% sensitivity and 72.22% specificity, a median of approximately 6.5 months before onset. No statistical method was used to set the sample size in advance, and investigators knew the group allocation. Most expanded thyroid clonotypes (frequency above 0.001) were also detected in blood, a finding suggesting that blood repertoires may reflect thyroid immune responses.

The TCR beta CDR3 regions were amplified from the RNA transcripts. The TCR CDR3 was subjected to a first round of RT-PCR using the HTBI primer set and the Qiagen OneStep RT-PCR kit. Libraries were constructed in a second round of multiplex PCR, after which size selection and purification were performed. Paired-end sequencing of the libraries was performed with 100 bp reads on an Illumina HiSeq2000. The study's own analysis went as follows. Raw data were processed with SOAPnuke, discarding reads with adapters, uncalled bases, mean Phred below 15, or no exact constant-primer or identifier match. High-quality paired reads were merged with COPE v1.2.5, and unique nucleotide sequences were defined as clonotypes. Clonotypes were aligned to IMGT TRBV, TRBD and TRBJ reference segments using MiTCR v1.1. Analysis was restricted to V-J combinations with a frequency above 0.0001, which covered approximately 99% of repertoires. A TCS score was defined as the ratio of F50 (clonal expansion) to E x V (chaos), with BLOSUM62-based TCRdist applied between CDR3 peptides within each V-J. Welch's t-statistics and random forest reduced fewer than 600 V-J features to under 15, which were used in a naive Bayes classifier (R e1071). The public sequencing data were trimmed at Q25 with fastp and processed into clonotypes with MiXCR by TCRdb, which kept only in-frame beta chains. Identical CDR3 proteins give one entry, which carries the most common genes and DNA. These V and J calls originate from TCRdb's pipeline instead of the authors' own analysis. The table for this sample lists fewer than 700,000 distinct CDR3 sequences; approximately 17% of them were counted only once. The top ten clonotypes cover approximately 15% of the sample.

Points on this clonotype: What this receptor recognizes is not known. Qualities for individual bases were not recorded, and no much larger clone is one base off.

According to the germline V gene, CDR1 reads MNHEY and CDR2 reads SVGEGT. V gives up 2 bases and J gives up 2 bases, and the segment between their germline ends measures 9 bases. The cysteine opens and the phenylalanine closes a CDR3 of 14 amino acids. The read is trimmed to its CDR3 DNA, 42 bases read in frame from base 1. In the ophthalmopathy patients, disease was moderately to severely active, with a Clinical Activity Score of 3 or more, a NOSPECS grade of 4 or more, and a duration of less than 3 months. The study excluded patients with uncontrolled infections, other autoimmune diseases, pregnancy or lactation. Clinical symptoms, serum thyroxine and TRAb, thyroid ultrasound, and orbital computed tomography formed the basis for the diagnoses. Ficoll-Paque density gradient centrifugation was used to isolate PBMCs from approximately 10 ml of fresh peripheral blood. Total RNA was extracted using Trizol reagent, and RNA quality was assessed on an Agilent 2100 Bioanalyzer.

This receptor was taken from a woman aged 18-35 years with Graves' ophthalmopathy. Sequencing was done on a sample of blood. The sequence is built from TRBV6-2 or TRBV6-3 and TRBJ1-2, and TRBD1 may be the D gene, going by 5 matching bases. The CDR3 region has the sequence CASSYAGPNYGYTF. The nucleotide sequence is TGTGCCAGCAGTTACGCGGGACCGAACTATGGCTACACCTTC.